This T cell receptor beta chain was recorded in a study of blood T cell repertoires in COVID-19. The CDR3 consists of 15 residues. Libraries were prepared by immunoSEQ multiplex PCR; TCRdb keeps only in-frame clonotypes and omits some of them. The data hold about 81,000 clones, with about nine tenths observed a single time. V and J are TRBV21-1 and TRBJ2-1; the DNA was not compared with TRBD1, the D call given in the table. TRBV21-1 is a recognized pseudogene. The sample was peripheral blood. The clonotype was recovered from a man between 70 and 80 years old with active or convalescent COVID-19. The CDR3 DNA follows: TGTGCCAGCAGCATCGTACAGGGGCCCTACAATGAGCAGTTCTTC. Its translation is CASSIVQGPYNEQFF.